Given below is one T cell receptor (beta chain) in context. This clonotype showed up just once. Its antigen is still unknown. No quality values exist for individual bases; no much larger clone is one base distant. A distance of 20 bases separates the germline ends of V and J, which lose 0 bases and 8 bases respectively. Reading from cysteine to phenylalanine, the CDR3 counts 17 amino acids. The kept DNA is CDR3 alone, 51 bases in frame from the first base. The CDR1 and CDR2 encoded by the germline V gene are LGHNA and YNFKEQ. To demonstrate the VDJtools post-analysis software, TCR beta repertoires were profiled from the peripheral blood of over ten young patients with multiple sclerosis. The multiple sclerosis patients were children and adolescents ranging in age from about 6 to 17 years. This record belongs to a study of post-analysis software for immune sequencing data (dated by TCRdb to about 2015). As for the study more broadly: Relapsing-remitting, secondary progressive and progressive-relapsing multiple sclerosis were recorded as disease courses, and subtype annotation was lacking for some patients. A subset of samples was prepared in parallel using single-end sample barcoding, then pooled and co-amplified after Illumina adapter ligation. The multiple sclerosis patient repertoires were compared with ten to eleven previously published healthy control repertoires from donors aged roughly 6 to 27 years.

Paper-wide results and their limitations: Several TRBV segments, including TRBV5-6, TRBV5-1 and TRBV20-1, were significantly more frequent in patients than controls. Compared with controls, multiple sclerosis patients had significantly lower normalized Chao1 diversity, a finding suggesting substantial peripheral T-cell clonal expansion. The multiple sclerosis patient group was slightly younger than the control group. When samples were clustered directly using the F measure, samples prepared in the same batch co-clustered strongly, which prompted a batch-effect correction.

Library preparation employed PCR. The instrument was an Illumina HiSeq 2500. To reduce PCR and sequencing biases, unique molecular identifiers were built into the TCR beta cDNA libraries. Every 1 to 10 million input T cells yielded roughly 0.5 million cDNA molecules, meaning each molecule approximated one T cell. The patient libraries were prepared and sequenced using the same protocol as the earlier healthy control dataset. Samples belonging to the same batch were prepared together, multiplexed and sequenced on a shared HiSeq lane. The authors' analysis ran thus. MIGEC handled the raw barcoded reads, throwing out single-read molecular identifier groups before consensus assembly and CDR3 extraction. Clonotype tables were post-analysed with VDJtools, and diversity was normalized by down-sampling all datasets to the smallest sample size. Repertoire overlap clustering matched CDR3 amino acid but not nucleotide sequences to correct batch-related cross-sample contamination. TCRdb reworked the public reads: Q25 trimming with fastp, MiXCR clone assembly, productive beta chains retained. Rows with a matching CDR3 protein are joined into one entry that keeps the most common DNA and genes. The V and J calls here are based on TCRdb, not the publication. This sample holds 800,000 to 950,000 distinct CDR3 sequences; approximately 57% were observed only once. The top ten clones comprise approximately 4.5% of the sample.

This chain joins TRBV4-2 to TRBJ2-1, with no confidently assigned D gene. Specimen: blood. This receptor was obtained from a girl between 5 and 17 years old with multiple sclerosis. The CDR3 region: CASSQDEEGRRAYEQFF. Here is the DNA: TGTGCCAGCAGCCAAGATGAAGAAGGGCGTCGTGCATATGAGCAGTTCTTC.